The clone carrying this T cell receptor (beta chain) was found many times. The antigen remains undetermined. This sample was included in a study of breast tumors, draining lymph nodes, adjacent tissues. The lymph nodes were axillary draining lymph nodes from breast cancer patients. Findings of the study overall: The data were judged consistent with most tumor T cells coming from lymph node and expanding in tumor. Tumor T cell lymph node origin was a supported hypothesis, not proven. Tumor TCR diversity was below lymph nodes but above nontumor tissue.

TCRdb itself ran the multiplex PCR reads through MiXCR, one entry per CDR3 protein. Of under 300,000 distinct CDR3 sequences listed, 30% to 35% are singletons. This CDR3 region has 15 residues. In germline, CDR1 is KGHSH, CDR2 LQKENI. J gave up 5 bases and V 3 bases, and 4 bases lay outside the gene matches. This rearrangement joins TRBV18 to TRBJ1-6, with 7 positions matching TRBD1. This sequence was found in a female donor with breast cancer. Some clones in this sample may be carry-over from other donors' samples. Sequencing used axillary lymph node tissue. CDR3 protein: CASSPGTVDNSPLHF. DNA for the CDR3: TGTGCCAGCTCACCCGGGACAGTTGATAATTCACCCCTCCACTTT.